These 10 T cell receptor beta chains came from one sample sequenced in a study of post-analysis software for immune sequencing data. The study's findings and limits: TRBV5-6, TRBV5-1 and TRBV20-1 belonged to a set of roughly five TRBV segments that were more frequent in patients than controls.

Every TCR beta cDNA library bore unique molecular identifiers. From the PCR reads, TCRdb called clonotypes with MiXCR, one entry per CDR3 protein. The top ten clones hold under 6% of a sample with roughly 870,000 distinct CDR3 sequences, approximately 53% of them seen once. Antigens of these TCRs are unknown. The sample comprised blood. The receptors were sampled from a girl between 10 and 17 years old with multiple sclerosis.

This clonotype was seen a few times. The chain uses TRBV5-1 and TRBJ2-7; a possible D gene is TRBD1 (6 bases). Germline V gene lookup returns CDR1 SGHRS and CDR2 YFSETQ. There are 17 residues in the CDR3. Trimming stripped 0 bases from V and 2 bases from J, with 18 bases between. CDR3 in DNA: TGCGCCAGCAGCTTGGACAGGGAACCCCCGAACACCTACGAGCAGTACTTC. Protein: CASSLDREPPNTYEQYF.

The DNA of the CDR3 is TGTGCCAGCACTGAGGAGGAAGAGCAGTACTTC. It specifies CASTEEEEQYF. The gene calls are TRBV6-6 and TRBJ2-7, with D perhaps matching TRBD2 (5 bases). CDR1 and CDR2 (germline): MNHNY, SVGAGI (reference sequence). The CDR3 spans 11 residues. Trimming left V 7 bases short and J 7 bases short, with 11 bases between.

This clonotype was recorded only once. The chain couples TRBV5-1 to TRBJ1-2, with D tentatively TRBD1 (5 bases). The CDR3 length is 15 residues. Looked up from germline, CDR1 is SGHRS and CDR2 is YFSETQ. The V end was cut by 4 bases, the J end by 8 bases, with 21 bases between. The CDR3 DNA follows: TGCGCCAGCAGCACCGGAGGTGACAGTTTAAGGGGCTACACCTTC. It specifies CASSTGGDSLRGYTF.

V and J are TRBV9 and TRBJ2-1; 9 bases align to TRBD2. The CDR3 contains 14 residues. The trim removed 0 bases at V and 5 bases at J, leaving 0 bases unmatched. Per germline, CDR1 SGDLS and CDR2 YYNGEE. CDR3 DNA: TGTGCCAGCAGCGTAGCTAGCGGGAACAATGAGCAGTTCTTC. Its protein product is CASSVASGNNEQFF. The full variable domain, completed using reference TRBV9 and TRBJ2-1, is DSGVTQTPKHLITATGQRVTLRCSPRSGDLSVYWYQQSLDQGLQFLIQYYNGEERAKGNILERFSAQQFPDLHSELNLSSLELGDSALYFCASSVASGNNEQFFGPGTRLTVL.

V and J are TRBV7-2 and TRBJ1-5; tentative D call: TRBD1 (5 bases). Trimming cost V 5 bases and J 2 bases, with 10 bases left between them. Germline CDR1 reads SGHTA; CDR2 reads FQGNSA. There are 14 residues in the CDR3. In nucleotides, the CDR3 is TGTGCCAGCAGCCCCCAGGGCCGCAATCAGCCCCAGCATTTT. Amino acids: CASSPQGRNQPQHF.

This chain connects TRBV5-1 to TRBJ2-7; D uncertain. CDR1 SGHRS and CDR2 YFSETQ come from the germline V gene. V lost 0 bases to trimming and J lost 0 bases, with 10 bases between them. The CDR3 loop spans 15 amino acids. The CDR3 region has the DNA TGCGCCAGCAGCTTGGCCCCCGTTAGCTCCTACGAGCAGTACTTC. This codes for CASSLAPVSSYEQYF.

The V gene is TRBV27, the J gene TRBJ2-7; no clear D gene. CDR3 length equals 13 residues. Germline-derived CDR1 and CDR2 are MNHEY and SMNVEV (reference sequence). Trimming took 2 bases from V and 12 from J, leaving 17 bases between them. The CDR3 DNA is TGTGCCAGCAGTTTAGGCACTCACGAGCTTCGGTACTTC. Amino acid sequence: CASSLGTHELRYF.

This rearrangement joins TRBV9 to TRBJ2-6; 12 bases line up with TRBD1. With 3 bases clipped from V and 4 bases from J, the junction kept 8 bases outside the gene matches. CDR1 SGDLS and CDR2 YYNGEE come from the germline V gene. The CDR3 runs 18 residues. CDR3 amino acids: CASSAGDRGLRGANVLTF. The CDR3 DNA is TGTGCCAGCAGCGCAGGGGACAGGGGGCTAAGAGGGGCCAACGTCCTGACTTTC.

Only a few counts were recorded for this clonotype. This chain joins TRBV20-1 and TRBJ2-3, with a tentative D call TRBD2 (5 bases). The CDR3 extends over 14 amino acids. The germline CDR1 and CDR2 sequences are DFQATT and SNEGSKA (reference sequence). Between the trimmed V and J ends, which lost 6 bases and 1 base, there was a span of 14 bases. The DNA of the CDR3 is TGCAGTGCCCCGGTCGAGGGCCGCACAGATACGCAGTATTTT. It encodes CSAPVEGRTDTQYF.

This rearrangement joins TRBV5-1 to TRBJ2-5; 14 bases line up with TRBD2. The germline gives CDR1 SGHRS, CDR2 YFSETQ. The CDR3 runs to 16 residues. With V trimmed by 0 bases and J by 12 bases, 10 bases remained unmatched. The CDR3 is CASSLGLGLAGEVEYF. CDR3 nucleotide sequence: TGCGCCAGCAGCTTGGGTTTGGGACTAGCGGGAGAAGTGGAGTACTTC. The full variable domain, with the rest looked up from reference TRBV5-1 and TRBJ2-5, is KAGVTQTPRYLIKTRGQQVTLSCSPISGHRSVSWYQQTPGQGLQFLFEYFSETQRNKGNFPGRFSGRQFSNSRSEMNVSTLELGDSALYLCASSLGLGLAGEVEYFGPGTRLLVL.